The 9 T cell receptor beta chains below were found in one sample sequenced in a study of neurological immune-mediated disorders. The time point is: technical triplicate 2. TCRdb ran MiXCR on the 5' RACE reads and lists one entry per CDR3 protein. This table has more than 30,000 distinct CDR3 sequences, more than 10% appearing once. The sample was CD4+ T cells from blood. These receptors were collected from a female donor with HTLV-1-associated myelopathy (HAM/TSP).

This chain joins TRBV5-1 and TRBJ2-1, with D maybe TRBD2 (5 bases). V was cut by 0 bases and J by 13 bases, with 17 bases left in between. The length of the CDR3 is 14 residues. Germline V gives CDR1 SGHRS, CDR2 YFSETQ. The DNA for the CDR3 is TGCGCCAGCAGCTTGGGACTATCGGGAAATTATCAGTTCTTC. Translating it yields CASSLGLSGNYQFF.

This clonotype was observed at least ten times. In nucleotides, the CDR3 is TGCGCCAGCAGCTTTACAGCGGGAGATACGCAGTATTTT. Residues: CASSFTAGDTQYF. The chain recombines TRBV5-1 with TRBJ2-3; D may be TRBD2 (6 bases). The CDR3 is 13 residues long. The V gene lost 2 bases and the J gene lost 5 bases, with 9 bases spanning the gap. The germline V gene has CDR1 SGHRS and CDR2 YFSETQ.

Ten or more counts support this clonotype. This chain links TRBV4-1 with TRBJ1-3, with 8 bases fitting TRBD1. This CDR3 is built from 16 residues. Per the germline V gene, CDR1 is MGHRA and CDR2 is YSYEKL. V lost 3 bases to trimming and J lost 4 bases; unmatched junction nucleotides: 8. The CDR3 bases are TGCGCCAGCAGCCAGATTCAGGGGGCGTTCGGAAACACCATATATTTT. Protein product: CASSQIQGAFGNTIYF.

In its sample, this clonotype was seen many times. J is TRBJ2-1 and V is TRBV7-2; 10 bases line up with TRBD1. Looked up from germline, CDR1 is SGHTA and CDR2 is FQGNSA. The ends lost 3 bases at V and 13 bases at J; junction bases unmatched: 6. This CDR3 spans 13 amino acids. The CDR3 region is CASSFPDRGLQFF. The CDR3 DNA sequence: TGTGCCAGCAGCTTCCCGGACAGGGGGTTACAGTTCTTC.

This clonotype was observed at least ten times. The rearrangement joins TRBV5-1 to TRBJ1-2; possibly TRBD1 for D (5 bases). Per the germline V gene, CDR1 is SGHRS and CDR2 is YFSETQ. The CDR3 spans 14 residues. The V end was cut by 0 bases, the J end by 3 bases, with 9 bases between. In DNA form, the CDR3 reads TGCGCCAGCAGCTTGGGGGGCAGCGACTATGGCTACACCTTC. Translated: CASSLGGSDYGYTF.

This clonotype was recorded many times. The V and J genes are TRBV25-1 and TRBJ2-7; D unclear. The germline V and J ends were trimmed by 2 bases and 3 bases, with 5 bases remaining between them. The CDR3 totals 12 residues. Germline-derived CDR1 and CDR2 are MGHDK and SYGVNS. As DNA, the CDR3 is TGTGCCAGCAGTGAAATGGGCTACGAGCAGTACTTC. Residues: CASSEMGYEQYF.

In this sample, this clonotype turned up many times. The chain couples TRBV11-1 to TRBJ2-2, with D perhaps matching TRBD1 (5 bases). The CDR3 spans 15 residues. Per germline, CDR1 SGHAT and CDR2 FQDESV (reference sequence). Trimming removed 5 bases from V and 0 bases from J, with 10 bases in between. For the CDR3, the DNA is TGTGCCAGCAGCCGGCAGACAGCGAACACCGGGGAGCTGTTTTTT. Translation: CASSRQTANTGELFF.

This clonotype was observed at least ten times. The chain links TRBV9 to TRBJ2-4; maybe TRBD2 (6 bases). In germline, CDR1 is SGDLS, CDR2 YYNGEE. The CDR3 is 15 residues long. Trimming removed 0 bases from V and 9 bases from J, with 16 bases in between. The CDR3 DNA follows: TGTGCCAGCAGCGTAGGACCGGGAGACGGGAGCATTCAGTACTTC. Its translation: CASSVGPGDGSIQYF.

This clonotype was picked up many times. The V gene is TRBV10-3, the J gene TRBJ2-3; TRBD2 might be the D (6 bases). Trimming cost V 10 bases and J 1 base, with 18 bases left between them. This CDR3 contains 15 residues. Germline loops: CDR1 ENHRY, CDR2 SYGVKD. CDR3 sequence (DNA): TGTGCCACCCGGGATCGGGAGTCGCGCACAGATACGCAGTATTTT. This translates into CATRDRESRTDTQYF.